Included here is one TCR beta chain sequence, with context. Antigen: not known. Germline V gives CDR1 MNHEY, CDR2 SMNVEV (reference sequence). The CDR3 consists of 18 residues. With V trimmed by 5 bases and J by 4 bases, 15 bases remained unmatched. This sample is drawn from a study of identifying expanded T cells in peripheral blood. Collection occurred without any documented infections or immune events in donors. Produced via immunoSEQ multiplex PCR; TCRdb's table is partial and in-frame only. The data show over 90,000 clones, about 91% seen once. Study observations and caveats: Across healthy donors, higher total template counts meant significantly greater approximately 2-week count variance. Roughly 1.2 clones differed between technical replicates, versus approximately 16 and 19 over time.

V gene TRBV27 combines with J gene TRBJ2-2, with 8 bases aligning to TRBD2. Material: blood. The sequence came from a person between 18 and 69 years old in good health. The CDR3 DNA is TGTGCCAGCAGTCTGGGTGCGGGAGGAGTATATGGCACCGGGGAGCTGTTTTTT. This sequence encodes CASSLGAGGVYGTGELFF.